This is a list of T cell receptor beta chains from one sample in a study of T cell changes during pregnancy in multiple sclerosis. Using immunoSEQ multiplex PCR, the repertoire was profiled, and TCRdb retains in-frame clones only, with some absent. Of 100,000 or so clones in the sample, 85% to 95% are singletons; the top ten hold about 1.3%. Sequenced here: peripheral blood, sampled in the second trimester of pregnancy. Receptor source: a female donor with multiple sclerosis, enrolled in a pregnancy study. CDR3s include the opening cysteine and the closing phenylalanine or tryptophan. The D gene is left open where the match is weak. The size entry is marked missing in some rows and otherwise reads once, few, many or a size class.

TGTGCCAGTAGCCCGGACTCTTTAGAGACCCAGTACTTC | CASSPDSLETQYF | TRBV19 | . | TRBJ2-5 | .
TGTGCCACCCACAGGGTGAATGAAAAACTGTTTTTT | CATHRVNEKLFF | TRBV15 | . | TRBJ1-4 | .
TGTGCCTGGAGCGTCAGGGGGGACTATGGCTACACCTTC | CAWSVRGDYGYTF | TRBV30 | . | TRBJ1-2 | TRBD1
TGTGCCAGCAGTTTAGGGCAGACCTACGAGCAGTACTTC | CASSLGQTYEQYF | TRBV27 | few | TRBJ2-7 | .
TGTGCCACCAGCAGGGATGGACAGTTCAATCAGCCCCAGCATTTT | CATSRDGQFNQPQHF | TRBV15 | . | TRBJ1-5 | .
TGTGCCAGCAGTGTCAGGCAGGGCACCTACAATGAGCAGTTCTTC | CASSVRQGTYNEQFF | TRBV6-1 | . | TRBJ2-1 | .
TGTGCCTGGAGTCACGGGGGACAGCCGGTGGAGACCCAGTACTTC | CAWSHGGQPVETQYF | TRBV30 | once | TRBJ2-5 | .
TGTGCCAGCAGCTCCACAGGGGGTCCCTACGAGCAGTACTTC | CASSSTGGPYEQYF | TRBV5-6 | few | TRBJ2-7 | TRBD1
TGTGCCAGCAGAAAGACGACAGCCACCTCTGGAAACACCATATATTTT | CASRKTTATSGNTIYF | TRBV6-6 | . | TRBJ1-3 | .
TGTGCCAGCAGTTTACAGGGACGTAATCAGCCCCAGCATTTT | CASSLQGRNQPQHF | TRBV2 | . | TRBJ1-5 | .
TGTGCCAGCAGCTCTGACAGGGGATCGAGAGCAGATACGCAGTATTTT | CASSSDRGSRADTQYF | TRBV5-4 | . | TRBJ2-3 | TRBD1